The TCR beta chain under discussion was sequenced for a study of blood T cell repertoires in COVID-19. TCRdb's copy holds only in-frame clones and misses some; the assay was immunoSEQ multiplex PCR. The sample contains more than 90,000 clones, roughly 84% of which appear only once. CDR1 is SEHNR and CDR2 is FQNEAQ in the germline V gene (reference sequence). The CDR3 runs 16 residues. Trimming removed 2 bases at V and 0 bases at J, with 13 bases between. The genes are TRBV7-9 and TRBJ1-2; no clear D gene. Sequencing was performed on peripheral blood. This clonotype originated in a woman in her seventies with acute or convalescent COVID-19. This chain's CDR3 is CASSLFRVEANYGYTF. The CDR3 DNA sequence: TGTGCCAGCAGCTTATTTCGTGTAGAAGCTAACTATGGCTACACCTTC. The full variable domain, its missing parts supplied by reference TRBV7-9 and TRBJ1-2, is DTGVSQNPRHKITKRGQNVTFRCDPISEHNRLYWYRQTLGQGPEFLTYFQNEAQLEKSRLLSDRFSAERPKGSFSTLEIQRTEQGDSAMYLCASSLFRVEANYGYTFGSGTRLTVV.